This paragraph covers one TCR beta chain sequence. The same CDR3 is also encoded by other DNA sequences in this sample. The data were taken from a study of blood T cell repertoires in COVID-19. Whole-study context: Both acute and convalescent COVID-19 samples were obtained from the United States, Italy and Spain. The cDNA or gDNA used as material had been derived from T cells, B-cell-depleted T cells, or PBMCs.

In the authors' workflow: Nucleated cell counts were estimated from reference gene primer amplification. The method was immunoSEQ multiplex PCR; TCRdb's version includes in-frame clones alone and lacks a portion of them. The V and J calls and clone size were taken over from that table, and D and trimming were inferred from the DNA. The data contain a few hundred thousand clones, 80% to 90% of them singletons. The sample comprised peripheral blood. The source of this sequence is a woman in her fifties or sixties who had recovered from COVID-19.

CDR3 in DNA: TGCGCCAGCAGAAGGGGATCCACTGAAGCTTTCTTT. It codes for CASRRGSTEAFF. This sequence joins TRBV5-1 and TRBJ1-1; a weak D match, TRBD1 (5 bases). Germline V gene sequence: CDR1 SGHRS, CDR2 YFSETQ. This CDR3 has 12 amino acids. V lost 5 bases and J 4 bases, leaving 9 bases between the germline ends.